This TCR beta chain was profiled in a study of blood T cell repertoires in COVID-19 (dated by TCRdb to the early 2020s). Turning to the overall study: Collaborator samples came from the United States, Italy and Spain and covered acute and convalescent phases of COVID-19. The prospective study material was composed of cDNA or gDNA derived from T cells, B-cell-depleted T cells, or PBMCs. Subjects who had been exposed to COVID-19, were actively infected with it, or had recovered from it provided the deeply sampled blood TCRbeta repertoires that made up the dataset. The repertoires were made available in a free public database intended to serve as a resource for research on the immune response to SARS-CoV-2. Samples came from the ongoing ImmuneRACE study (first 160 participants) plus 1,254 subjects from 6 global collaborators. Sample metadata almost always included a de-identified subject ID, COVID-19 status, age in years and sex. Where available, HLA class I and class II types were taken from metadata supplied by the sample provider and were not determined by assay-based typing. Overall study outcomes, separate from this receptor: How much clinical and demographic metadata was included differed by source and by participant, and the metadata was provided uncurated.

Details on this clone: Its cognate antigen has yet to be identified. No per-base quality is available; no much larger clone lies one base away.

Its CDR3 holds 15 amino acids, cysteine through phenylalanine. Only the CDR3 DNA stays, 45 bases, in frame from base 1. Trimming at the junction amounts to 8 bases on V and 3 bases on J, and the germline ends lie 19 bases apart. In the germline V gene, CDR1 corresponds to MDHEN and CDR2 to SYDVKM. Whole blood was collected in K2EDTA tubes by collaborating institutions according to the institutions' own protocols. For TCRbeta analysis, collaborators shipped samples in one of three forms: frozen whole blood, isolated PBMCs, or DNA extracted from either of those sample types. The immunoSEQ Assay, a bias-controlled multiplex PCR, was used to amplify TCRbeta CDR3 regions from genomic DNA. The study's processing was this. The number of nucleated cells in each sample was estimated by amplification of reference gene primers within the assay. To quantify the absolute abundance of each unique TCRbeta CDR3 rearrangement, sequence reads were collapsed and filtered. Productive Simpson clonality was computed per sample as the square root of Simpson's diversity index over productive rearrangements. Sourced from immuneACCESS, this table was stored by TCRdb with only in-frame sequences that have V and J called. A share of the clones is absent; for the studies checked, an unresolved V gene accounts for under half, and the remainder has no known explanation. From that table come the V and J calls and clone size; the DNA was used to work out D and trimming. The sample data list 150,000 to 200,000 clones, and about 86% of these were observed just once. The biggest ten clones account for roughly 19% of the sample.

This TCR came from a woman older than 75 with acute or convalescent COVID-19. The sequenced material came from peripheral blood. The sequence links TRBV28 to TRBJ1-1; the D gene identity is not certain. The CDR3 loop reads CASLRGGAWDTEAFF. The bases are TGTGCCAGCCTCCGTGGAGGCGCGTGGGACACTGAAGCTTTCTTT.